These 30 T cell receptor beta chains came from one sample sequenced in a study of blood T cells in healthy people across ages. The use of a sample-barcoded 5' primer and a J-beta primer mix characterized a second PCR of about 7 to 12 cycles. TCRdb called the 5' RACE reads again in MiXCR, with one record for every CDR3 protein. This sample has around 1,800,000 distinct CDR3 sequences, with roughly two fifths found just once. The specimen was blood. These receptors were obtained from a human donor in good health.

This clonotype was counted a few times. The gene calls are TRBV27 and TRBJ2-3, with D perhaps matching TRBD2 (5 bases). With 4 bases removed from V and 2 bases from J, the gap between germline ends came to 16 bases. Germline CDR1 MNHEY, CDR2 SMNVEV (reference sequence). This CDR3 region has 16 residues. CDR3 protein: CASSWAVGEITDTQYF. CDR3 DNA sequence: TGTGCCAGCAGTTGGGCCGTCGGGGAGATCACAGATACGCAGTATTTT.

The V and J genes are TRBV3-1 and TRBJ2-7; D remains unclear. Germline values: CDR1 LGHDT, CDR2 YNNKEL (reference sequence). The CDR3 loop spans 15 amino acids. V was clipped by 0 bases and J by 0 bases, with 9 bases between them. CDR3 nucleotides: TGTGCCAGCAGCCAAGAGGCACTCAGCTCCTACGAGCAGTACTTC. Its translation is CASSQEALSSYEQYF.

CDR3 in DNA: TGTGCCAGCCAAGAGTTCTGGGGCCTGATGGAGCACGAGCAGTACTTC. Protein sequence: CASQEFWGLMEHEQYF. The rearrangement joins TRBV6-5 to TRBJ2-7; D is perhaps TRBD1 (5 bases). The CDR3 spans 16 residues. Germline CDR1 reads MNHEY; CDR2 reads SVGAGI. The ends were cut back, 8 bases at V and 5 bases at J, with 25 bases in the middle.

CDR3 protein: CSASYRGLGDYGYTF. The CDR3 nucleotides are TGCAGTGCTAGCTACAGGGGGTTGGGGGACTATGGCTACACCTTC. V usage is TRBV20-1 and J usage is TRBJ1-2; TRBD1 aligns across 8 bases. V was pared by 3 bases and J by 3 bases, with 9 bases of the junction left unmatched. Germline CDR1 is DFQATT and CDR2 is SNEGSKA (reference sequence). CDR3 length: 15 residues.

This chain connects TRBV5-1 to TRBJ1-1; D is undetermined. The germline gives CDR1 SGHRS, CDR2 YFSETQ. V was shortened by 5 bases and J by 1 base, with 9 bases between the two germline ends. The CDR3 is 13 amino acids. The CDR3 DNA reads as TGCGCCAGCAGACAGAAGGGGAACACTGAAGCTTTCTTT. Translated: CASRQKGNTEAFF.

This clonotype was seen at least ten times. The chain couples TRBV20-1 to TRBJ2-7; D assignment may be TRBD1 or TRBD2 (5 bases each). There are 12 residues in the CDR3. The germline V gene has CDR1 DFQATT and CDR2 SNEGSKA (reference sequence). The ends were cut back, 3 bases at V and 6 bases at J, with 12 bases in the middle. DNA of the CDR3: TGCAGTGCTAGGGGACGGGGCATCGAGCAGTACTTC. Its protein product is CSARGRGIEQYF.

V usage is TRBV6-1 and J usage is TRBJ1-2, with D tentatively TRBD1 (5 bases). The germline V and J ends were trimmed by 6 bases and 7 bases, with 15 bases remaining between them. This CDR3 has 13 residues. In germline, CDR1 is MNHNS, CDR2 SASEGT. The CDR3 protein is CASRAGYSVGYTF. As DNA, the CDR3 is TGTGCCAGCAGGGCAGGGTACTCGGTTGGCTACACCTTC.

The gene calls are TRBV5-1 and TRBJ2-2, with D perhaps TRBD1 or TRBD2 (5 bases each). Germline loops: CDR1 SGHRS, CDR2 YFSETQ. CDR3 length equals 14 residues. Trimming left V 4 bases short and J 1 base short, with 8 bases between. The CDR3 nucleotides read TGCGCCAGCAGCGGGACGGTGAACACCGGGGAGCTGTTTTTT. This translates into CASSGTVNTGELFF.

Ten or more counts support this clonotype. J is TRBJ2-7 and V is TRBV5-1, with TRBD1 matching over 9 bases. Trimming at V came to 5 bases and at J to 4 bases, leaving 4 bases not matched to a gene. Germline V gene data show CDR1 as SGHRS and CDR2 as YFSETQ. The length of the CDR3 is 13 residues. In nucleotides, the CDR3 is TGCGCCAGCAGTACGGGACAGGGATACGAGCAGTACTTC. Its translation: CASSTGQGYEQYF.

A few counts support this clonotype. This chain links TRBV29-1 with TRBJ2-5; D might be TRBD2 (7 bases). Trimming removed 2 bases at V and 2 bases at J, with 12 bases between. Per germline, CDR1 SQVTM and CDR2 ANQGSEA. The CDR3 sequence is 14 residues long. The CDR3 sequence: CSVELRGAQETQYF. The CDR3 DNA sequence: TGCAGCGTTGAACTTCGGGGGGCTCAAGAGACCCAGTACTTC.

To note about this clonotype: A read error may be the cause here, since a much bigger clone is one base away. The chain combines TRBV4-3 with TRBJ1-6; no definite D call. Germline lookup yields CDR1 LGHNA and CDR2 YSLEER. This CDR3 has 13 amino acids. CDR3 protein: CARSQEYGSPLHF. The CDR3 coding sequence is TGCGCCCGCAGCCAAGAATACGGTTCACCCCTCCACTTT.

This clonotype has only a few counts. This chain connects TRBV7-2 to TRBJ2-5; the D gene is possibly TRBD2 (6 bases). Looked up from germline, CDR1 is SGHTA and CDR2 is FQGNSA. Trimming shortened V by 7 bases and J by 1 base, and 16 bases separated the two germline ends. CDR3 length equals 15 residues. The CDR3 nucleotides read TGTGCCAGCACCCTCCACGGGGGTTTCCAAGAGACCCAGTACTTC. This translates into CASTLHGGFQETQYF. The entire variable domain, with the rest obtained from reference TRBV7-2 and TRBJ2-5, is as follows: GAGVSQSPSNKVTEKGKDVELRCDPISGHTALYWYRQSLGQGLEFLIYFQGNSAPDKSGLPSDRFSAERTGGSVSTLTIQRTQQEDSAVYLCASTLHGGFQETQYFGPGTRLLVL.

Only a few counts were recorded for this clonotype. The chain links TRBV7-2 to TRBJ1-6; D gene ambiguous. Germline-derived CDR1 and CDR2 are SGHTA and FQGNSA. This CDR3 has 15 amino acids. V gave up 1 base and J gave up 7 bases, with 11 bases separating them. CDR3 DNA: TGTGCCAGCAGCTTAGGTAAAGGGCCGAATTCACCCCTCCACTTT. This gives the protein CASSLGKGPNSPLHF.

The chain combines TRBV7-9 with TRBJ2-3, with no clear D. CDR3 size: 11 residues. V lost 7 bases, J lost 8 bases, and 10 bases lay in between. Germline values: CDR1 SEHNR, CDR2 FQNEAQ (reference sequence). The CDR3 loop is CASTSVGTQYF. The CDR3 DNA follows: TGTGCCAGCACGTCAGTCGGTACGCAGTATTTT.

V usage is TRBV20-1 and J usage is TRBJ1-2; TRBD1 might be the D (6 bases). The germline V gene has CDR1 DFQATT and CDR2 SNEGSKA (reference sequence). The CDR3 covers 12 residues. The CDR3 sequence: CTSADSVYGYTF. Here the CDR3 DNA reads TGCACCTCAGCGGACAGTGTGTATGGCTACACCTTC.

A note on this clonotype: With a much larger clone just one base away, this may be a read error. The chain has TRBV29-1 and TRBJ1-1; TRBD1 matches 7 bases. The CDR3 totals 13 residues. Germline V CDR1 and CDR2: SQVTM, ANQGSEA. CDR3 region: CNATGTADLGAFF. In DNA, the CDR3 is TGCAACGCCACCGGGACAGCGGACCTGGGGGCTTTCTTT.

This clonotype has only a few counts. This rearrangement joins TRBV2 to TRBJ2-3; the D gene is possibly TRBD1 (5 bases). Germline V gene sequence: CDR1 SNHLY, CDR2 FYNNEI. Trimming pared 3 bases from V and 2 bases from J, leaving 15 bases between. This CDR3 comprises 16 residues. CDR3 protein: CASSDQRGGLTDTQYF. The CDR3 DNA follows: TGTGCCAGCAGTGATCAAAGGGGCGGCCTCACAGATACGCAGTATTTT.

Details on this clonotype: Relative to the germline gene, one junction end is altered; a read error may explain this. The V gene is TRBV6-4, the J gene TRBJ2-1, with 8 bases lining up with TRBD1. The CDR3 loop spans 13 amino acids. Germline CDR1 is MRHNA and CDR2 is SNTAGT. The CDR3 spells CAGSGQGAGEQFF. CDR3 in DNA: TGTGCCGGCAGTGGCCAGGGGGCAGGTGAGCAGTTCTTC.

The CDR3 coding sequence is TGCGCCAGCAGCCAAGAAACATACCCGGGACCCAGCTACGAGCAGTACTTC. This sequence encodes CASSQETYPGPSYEQYF. The V call is TRBV4-1, the J call TRBJ2-7; D is possibly TRBD1 or TRBD2 (5 bases each). The V end lost 0 bases, the J end lost 3 bases, and 18 bases lay between the germline ends. The CDR3 length is 17 residues. Germline loops: CDR1 MGHRA, CDR2 YSYEKL.

The chain carries TRBV7-2 and TRBJ2-1, with TRBD2 matching over 7 bases. In germline, CDR1 is SGHTA, CDR2 FQGNSA. Germline trimming cut 3 bases from V and 6 bases from J; bases unmatched to any gene: 8. The CDR3 sequence is 15 residues long. Here the CDR3 reads CASSFGAGVINEQFF. The CDR3 coding sequence is TGTGCCAGCAGCTTCGGGGCGGGGGTCATCAATGAGCAGTTCTTC.

In the case of this clonotype: One end of the junction varies from germline; a read error may be responsible. The J gene is TRBJ1-2, the V gene TRBV4-3; D perhaps matches TRBD1 (5 bases). This CDR3 is built from 15 residues. Germline CDR1 is LGHNA and CDR2 is YSLEER. The CDR3 DNA reads TGCGCCAGCAGCCAAGTGGGACTAAGGGCCTATGACTACACCTTC. As protein: CASSQVGLRAYDYTF.

In its sample, this clonotype was seen many times. The chain uses TRBV4-1 and TRBJ1-6; D gene ambiguous. The CDR3 extends over 14 amino acids. The germline V gene encodes CDR1 MGHRA and CDR2 YSYEKL. V shed 0 bases and J shed 9 bases, with 9 bases lying between them. The CDR3, as DNA: TGCGCCAGCAGCCAAGAAAGGGAGTTTTCACCCCTCCACTTT. It specifies CASSQEREFSPLHF.

The rearrangement uses TRBV20-1 and TRBJ1-2; the match to TRBD1 covers 7 bases. V shed 7 bases and J 7 bases; nucleotides not matched to a gene: 18. The CDR3 length is 15 residues. CDR1 DFQATT and CDR2 SNEGSKA come from the germline V gene (reference sequence). The CDR3 protein is CSGLARGRGLSGYTF. DNA for the CDR3: TGCAGTGGTCTCGCCCGAGGGAGGGGGCTTAGTGGCTACACCTTC.

The chain couples TRBV6-1 to TRBJ2-4; D gene unclear. The CDR3 loop spans 17 amino acids. Germline assignment: CDR1 MNHNS and CDR2 SASEGT. V lost 0 bases and J 0 bases, leaving 12 bases between the germline ends. The CDR3 loop is CASSEALPDLAKNIQYF. CDR3 in DNA: TGTGCCAGCAGTGAAGCCCTTCCAGATCTAGCCAAAAACATTCAGTACTTC.

There are a few counts of this clonotype. V usage is TRBV20-1 and J usage is TRBJ2-7, with 10 bases matching TRBD1. The CDR3 extends over 15 amino acids. The trim removed 2 bases at V and 1 base at J, leaving 5 bases unmatched. Germline CDR1 DFQATT, CDR2 SNEGSKA (reference sequence). Here the CDR3 DNA reads TGCAGTGCTAGACCCGGGACAGGGGTGTCCTACGAGCAGTACTTC. It encodes CSARPGTGVSYEQYF.

V is TRBV7-3 and J is TRBJ2-5; 10 bases map to TRBD2. CDR1 and CDR2 from the germline V gene are SGHTA and FQGTGA. V lost 2 bases and J lost 2; bases outside the gene matches: 8. The CDR3 spans 17 residues. CDR3 nucleotide sequence: TGTGCCAGCAGCTTACTCCCGGGACTAGCGCAACAAGAGACCCAGTACTTC. This codes for CASSLLPGLAQQETQYF.

Concerning this clonotype: One end of the junction is discordant with germline, which a read error may explain. The chain couples TRBV7-2 to TRBJ2-3, with TRBD2 matching 8 bases. The CDR3 is made up of 17 amino acids. The germline gives CDR1 SGHTA, CDR2 FQGNSA. CDR3 protein: CASSLVGGGKSTDTPYF. CDR3 nucleotide sequence: TGTGCCAGCAGCCTAGTAGGCGGGGGGAAAAGCACAGATACGCCGTATTTT.

This clonotype was counted a few times. This chain joins TRBV2 and TRBJ1-2, with 8 bases matching TRBD1. This CDR3 spans 14 amino acids. V was pared by 8 bases and J by 8 bases, with 13 bases of the junction left unmatched. Germline CDR1 is SNHLY and CDR2 is FYNNEI. The CDR3 is CASGGNQGAGGYTF. CDR3 coding DNA: TGTGCCAGCGGTGGGAACCAGGGGGCAGGGGGCTACACCTTC.

CDR3 region: CASSSWAGLLSTDTQYF. CDR3 sequence (DNA): TGTGCCAGCAGCTCCTGGGCAGGACTTCTTAGCACAGATACGCAGTATTTT. J is TRBJ2-3 and V is TRBV27, with a weak D call TRBD2 (5 bases). CDR3 length: 17 amino acids. V was trimmed by 6 bases and J by 0 bases, leaving 19 bases between them. The germline gives CDR1 MNHEY, CDR2 SMNVEV (reference sequence).

CDR3 DNA sequence: TGTGCCAGCAGTTACCCCGAGACTAGCGGGAAGGCCTTGGGGCAGTTCTTC. Translating it yields CASSYPETSGKALGQFF. This chain links TRBV6-2 or TRBV6-3 with TRBJ2-1; 11 nucleotides match TRBD2. V gave up 2 bases and J gave up 12 bases; unmatched junction bases: 15. In germline, CDR1 is MNHEY, CDR2 SVGEGT. The CDR3 loop spans 17 amino acids.